The 3 T cell receptor beta chains below were found in one sample sequenced in a study of blood T cell repertoires in COVID-19. Generated by immunoSEQ multiplex PCR, the TCRdb table keeps only in-frame clones and is missing some. The sample includes over 450,000 clones, 85% to 90% of them seen just once. Sequenced input: peripheral blood. The origin of the receptors is a man aged 18 to 29 with COVID-19, enrolled during active disease.

CDR3 DNA sequence: TGTGCCAGCAGCTTACACCGAAGTCAACCCGGGGAGCTGTTTTTT. It encodes CASSLHRSQPGELFF. The J gene is TRBJ2-2, the V gene TRBV5-4; D is undetermined. The CDR3 totals 15 residues. CDR1 is SGHNT, CDR2 YYREEE, per germline (reference sequence). V was shortened by 2 bases and J by 6 bases, with 14 bases between the two germline ends.

The chain couples TRBV9 to TRBJ1-4, with a weak D call TRBD1 (5 bases). Germline V gives CDR1 SGDLS, CDR2 YYNGEE. This CDR3 region has 14 residues. V shed 4 bases and J shed 7 bases, with 14 bases lying between them. The CDR3 DNA reads as TGTGCCAGCAGCCCCCATCTGGGGCGTGAAAAACTGTTTTTT. Protein: CASSPHLGREKLFF. Combining the CDR3 with reference TRBV9 and TRBJ1-4 gives the whole variable domain DSGVTQTPKHLITATGQRVTLRCSPRSGDLSVYWYQQSLDQGLQFLIQYYNGEERAKGNILERFSAQQFPDLHSELNLSSLELGDSALYFCASSPHLGREKLFFGSGTQLSVL.

This sequence joins TRBV5-1 and TRBJ2-2; 10 nucleotides line up with TRBD2. CDR1 and CDR2 (germline): SGHRS, YFSETQ. The J segment lost 2 bases and the V segment lost 1 base, leaving 8 bases of the junction unmatched. The CDR3 length is 18 residues. The DNA of the CDR3 is TGCGCCAGCAGCTTGCATTCTCCTAGCGGGAGTAACACCGGGGAGCTGTTTTTT. It codes for CASSLHSPSGSNTGELFF.